In this sample, the clone carrying this T cell receptor (beta chain) turned up a few times. Antigen: not known. These data come from a study of early T cells in non-severe SARS-CoV-2 infection. Turning to the study itself: Investigators sequenced bulk RNA drawn from unsorted whole blood, and chains remained unpaired.

Via MiXCR, TCRdb re-called the 5' RACE reads, giving one row per CDR3 protein. The repertoire holds 55,000 to 70,000 distinct CDR3 sequences, with more than 10% as singletons. Study results and caveats: The VDJdb matching leaned toward anti-spike CD8 responses and overlooked private and CD4 specificities.

The germline CDR1 and CDR2 sequences are SGHRS and YFSETQ. Trimming removed 1 base from V and 5 bases from J, with 9 bases in between. The CDR3 loop spans 14 amino acids. This chain links TRBV5-1 with TRBJ2-2; no definite D call. The sequencing used whole blood, collected at baseline. The receptor comes from an adult who was a healthcare worker with PCR-confirmed SARS-CoV-2 infection or an uninfected control (not recorded which). The donor label of this sample is uncertain. The CDR3 sequence: CASSLPSSTGELFF. DNA of the CDR3: TGCGCCAGCAGCTTGCCCTCCTCTACCGGGGAGCTGTTTTTT.